These 26 T cell receptor beta chains share one sample of origin, sequenced in a study of immune cell composition in non-small cell lung cancer. The table came from immunoSEQ multiplex PCR; TCRdb's copy has only in-frame clones and leaves some out. The sample has 13,000 to 15,000 clones, around 68% seen once. The specimen sequenced was lung tumor tissue. The receptors originated from a human donor with non-small cell lung cancer.

J is TRBJ1-2 and V is TRBV21-1; no DNA check was done on the table's D call, TRBD1. TRBV21-1 is labeled a pseudogene. This CDR3 spans 16 amino acids. CDR3 amino acids: CASSRNRDGDDYGYTF. The CDR3, as DNA: TGTGCCAGCAGCAGGAACAGGGACGGCGACGACTATGGCTACACCTTC.

This CDR3 reads CASSSWDRANYGYTF. The CDR3 nucleotides are TGTGCCAGCAGTTCTTGGGACAGGGCTAACTATGGCTACACCTTC. The genes are TRBV6-5 and TRBJ1-2, with TRBD1 matching over 9 bases. Germline V gene sequence: CDR1 MNHEY, CDR2 SVGAGI. The CDR3 runs 15 residues. J lost 0 bases, V lost 4 bases, and 3 bases had no gene match.

This rearrangement joins TRBV13 to TRBJ2-6; 11 bases are a match to TRBD1. With 2 bases clipped from V and 5 bases from J, the junction kept 5 bases outside the gene matches. The CDR3 has 17 amino acids. Germline CDR1 is PRHDT and CDR2 is FYEKMQ (reference sequence). The CDR3 loop reads CASSLWDRGLRANVLTF. CDR3 sequence (DNA): TGTGCCAGCAGCTTATGGGACAGGGGGTTAAGGGCCAACGTCCTGACTTTC.

This clone is medium-sized within its sample. The sample has other DNA sequences that encode this CDR3 too. This chain uses TRBV12-5 with TRBJ1-2; the D is unclear. CDR1 and CDR2 (germline): LGHNT, FRNRAP. The CDR3 consists of 12 residues. With 3 bases removed from V and 1 base from J, the gap between germline ends came to 3 bases. CDR3 loop: CASGFSNYGYTF. Written as DNA, the CDR3 is TGTGCTAGTGGTTTCAGTAACTATGGCTACACCTTC.

V usage is TRBV7-2 and J usage is TRBJ2-7; tentative D call: TRBD2 (6 bases). In germline, CDR1 is SGHTA, CDR2 FQGNSA. The CDR3 runs 15 residues. Trimming shortened V by 1 base and J by 8 bases, and 18 bases separated the two germline ends. CDR3: CASSLVSGGVLKQYF. The CDR3, as DNA: TGTGCCAGCAGCTTAGTCTCCGGGGGAGTCCTCAAGCAGTACTTC.

The CDR3 sequence: CASSLDPDIRAYNEQFF. The CDR3 region has the DNA TGCGCCAGCAGCTTGGACCCGGACATAAGAGCCTACAATGAGCAGTTCTTC. The chain employs TRBV5-1 and TRBJ2-1, with D maybe TRBD1 (5 bases). V lost 0 bases, J lost 2 bases, and 15 bases lay in between. Germline CDR1 reads SGHRS; CDR2 reads YFSETQ. This CDR3 has 17 residues.

This sequence joins TRBV7-2 and TRBJ2-5; TRBD1 aligns across 8 bases. V lost 6 bases, J lost 4 bases, and 7 bases stayed unmatched. The CDR3 loop spans 14 amino acids. The germline V gene encodes CDR1 SGHTA and CDR2 FQGNSA. This CDR3 is CASSPDRDPETQYF. In nucleotides, the CDR3 is TGTGCCAGCAGTCCGGACAGGGACCCAGAGACCCAGTACTTC.

This clone is categorized as medium-sized. The chain is built from TRBV7-9 and TRBJ2-1; 11 nucleotides line up with TRBD2. The trim removed 5 bases at V and 12 bases at J, leaving 3 bases unmatched. The germline V gene encodes CDR1 SEHNR and CDR2 FQNEAQ (reference sequence). The CDR3 is 12 amino acids. CDR3 amino acids: CASSSTSGGQFF. For the CDR3, the DNA is TGTGCCAGCAGCAGCACTAGCGGGGGGCAGTTCTTC.

The CDR3 bases are TGTGCCAGCAGTTCCGGACAACACACAGATACGCAGTATTTT. Translation gives CASSSGQHTDTQYF. This sequence joins TRBV6-5 and TRBJ2-3; maybe TRBD1 (5 bases). Germline lookup yields CDR1 MNHEY and CDR2 SVGAGI. V lost 4 bases and J 2 bases, leaving 10 bases between the germline ends. This CDR3 has 14 residues.

This sequence joins TRBV19 and TRBJ1-5; D is perhaps TRBD1 (5 bases). V shed 5 bases and J shed 0 bases, with 11 bases lying between them. The germline gives CDR1 LNHDA, CDR2 SQIVND (reference sequence). The CDR3 has 15 residues. CDR3 sequence: CASSGQGYSNQPQHF. The CDR3 DNA sequence: TGTGCCAGTAGTGGCCAGGGTTATAGCAATCAGCCCCAGCATTTT.

This clone was seen a handful of times. The CDR3: CASSWGWDRGNYEQYF. The CDR3 DNA follows: TGTGCCAGCAGCTGGGGCTGGGACAGGGGAAACTACGAGCAGTACTTC. The chain couples TRBV7-9 to TRBJ2-7; the match to TRBD1 covers 10 bases. The CDR3 covers 16 residues. With V trimmed by 4 bases and J by 3 bases, 9 bases remained unmatched. Germline CDR1 and CDR2: SEHNR and FQNEAQ (reference sequence).

The chain is built from TRBV6-1 and TRBJ2-2; TRBD2 is a possible D gene (5 bases). V was trimmed by 3 bases and J by 9 bases, leaving 8 bases between them. This CDR3 is built from 12 residues. The V gene's germline CDR1 is MNHNS and CDR2 SASEGT. CDR3 bases: TGTGCCAGCAGTGACGAGACTAGGGAGCTGTTTTTT. This sequence encodes CASSDETRELFF.

This clone turned up a few times. The sample carries other DNA sequences with the same CDR3. The rearrangement links TRBV4-2 to TRBJ2-7; 9 nucleotides align to TRBD1. The CDR3 sequence is 14 residues long. CDR1 LGHNA and CDR2 YNFKEQ come from the germline V gene. The junction had 3 bases not matched to a gene; V was cut back by 4 bases and J by 2 bases. The CDR3 sequence is CASSRDRGTYEQYF. CDR3 sequence (DNA): TGTGCCAGCAGCCGAGACAGGGGGACCTACGAGCAGTACTTC.

The chain links TRBV5-1 to TRBJ2-2; the match to TRBD1 covers 7 bases. CDR1 SGHRS and CDR2 YFSETQ come from the germline V gene. This CDR3 has 18 residues. V dropped 4 bases and J dropped 1; count of bases not matched to a gene: 13. The chain's CDR3 is CASSPRDRAQGNTGELFF. CDR3 coding DNA: TGCGCCAGCAGCCCCCGCGACAGGGCTCAGGGGAACACCGGGGAGCTGTTTTTT.

CDR3 amino acids: CASSRRGRDTGELFF. The DNA of the CDR3 is TGCGCCAGCAGCCGCAGGGGGCGCGACACCGGGGAGCTGTTTTTT. V is TRBV4-1 and J is TRBJ2-2; 8 positions agree with TRBD1. This CDR3 is 15 amino acids long. The germline V gene encodes CDR1 MGHRA and CDR2 YSYEKL. Germline trimming cut 4 bases from V and 3 bases from J; bases unmatched to any gene: 4.

This clone turned up a few times. The genes are TRBV5-1 and TRBJ1-3; 8 bases agree with TRBD1. The CDR3 runs 16 residues. Per the germline V gene, CDR1 is SGHRS and CDR2 is YFSETQ. After removal of 0 bases from V and 0 bases from J, the junction contained 2 bases not matched to a gene. CDR3 protein: CASSLVTGGSGNTIYF. The DNA for the CDR3 is TGCGCCAGCAGCTTGGTTACAGGGGGCTCTGGAAACACCATATATTTT.

In its sample, this clone was seen once. The chain is built from TRBV5-1 and TRBJ2-2; D is unresolved. Trimming pared 6 bases from V and 0 bases from J, leaving 12 bases between. This CDR3 is built from 15 residues. The germline V gene has CDR1 SGHRS and CDR2 YFSETQ. As DNA, the CDR3 is TGCGCCAGCACCCTTCCGGCGGCGAACACCGGGGAGCTGTTTTTT. This encodes CASTLPAANTGELFF.

This chain links TRBV10-2 with TRBJ1-2, with 7 bases matching TRBD1. The CDR3 sequence is 11 residues long. The germline CDR1 and CDR2 sequences are WSHSY and SAAADI. The trim removed 9 bases at V and 7 bases at J, leaving 5 bases unmatched. CDR3 in DNA: TGCGCCAGTAAGGGGGCGGCTGGCTACACCTTC. It encodes CASKGAAGYTF.

This chain joins TRBV18 and TRBJ2-7; D not resolved. The CDR3 has 14 amino acids. CDR1 and CDR2 from the germline V gene are KGHSH and LQKENI. V lost 3 bases to trimming and J lost 0 bases, with 9 bases between them. CDR3 nucleotide sequence: TGTGCCAGCTCACCTAGCAGTACCTCCTACGAGCAGTACTTC. Amino acids: CASSPSSTSYEQYF.

The genes are TRBV19 and TRBJ1-1, with D hard to call. The CDR3 is 16 amino acids. Trimming removed 6 bases from V and 0 bases from J, with 17 bases in between. The germline gives CDR1 LNHDA, CDR2 SQIVND (reference sequence). The chain's CDR3 is CASRDQRAGLNTEAFF. The CDR3 bases are TGTGCCAGTAGGGACCAGCGGGCGGGCCTGAACACTGAAGCTTTCTTT.

The V and J genes are TRBV2 and TRBJ1-2; no reliable D call. Germline V gene data show CDR1 as SNHLY and CDR2 as FYNNEI. V was trimmed by 7 bases and J by 4 bases, leaving 22 bases between them. The CDR3 is 16 residues long. The DNA for the CDR3 is TGTGCCAGCATAGGTGGGCAATTTTCCCCTCTCTATGGCTACACCTTC. Amino acid sequence: CASIGGQFSPLYGYTF.

This rearrangement joins TRBV6-5 to TRBJ1-2; D may be TRBD1 (6 bases). The V gene's germline CDR1 is MNHEY and CDR2 SVGAGI. The V gene lost 5 bases and the J gene lost 2 bases, with 12 bases spanning the gap. The CDR3 has 14 residues. CDR3 sequence reads: CASSADGGNYGYTF. In nucleotides, the CDR3 is TGTGCCAGCAGTGCAGATGGGGGCAACTATGGCTACACCTTC.

V usage is TRBV11-2 and J usage is TRBJ2-7, with D perhaps TRBD1 (5 bases). Germline values: CDR1 SGHAT, CDR2 FQNNGV. There are 13 residues in the CDR3. The V and J ends lost 0 bases and 5 bases respectively, with 8 bases between them. CDR3 nucleotide sequence: TGTGCCAGCAGCTTAGAATTCAGGGACGAGCAGTACTTC. It specifies CASSLEFRDEQYF.

The chain links TRBV9 to TRBJ2-6; TRBD2 might be the D (5 bases). V gave up 0 bases and J gave up 3 bases, with 7 bases separating them. Germline V gene sequence: CDR1 SGDLS, CDR2 YYNGEE. The CDR3 sequence is 15 residues long. The CDR3, as DNA: TGTGCCAGCAGCGTAGTAGGAGGTGGGGCCAACGTCCTGACTTTC. This translates into CASSVVGGGANVLTF.

This clone was counted once. V and J are TRBV19 and TRBJ1-6, with TRBD1 identical over 8 bases. In germline, CDR1 is LNHDA, CDR2 SQIVND (reference sequence). The J segment lost 7 bases and the V segment lost 9 bases, leaving 11 bases of the junction unmatched. The CDR3 contains 15 residues. CDR3 nucleotide sequence: TGTGCCAGCCTTGTTTCATCAGGGGGCAATTCACCCCTCCACTTT. This encodes CASLVSSGGNSPLHF.

J is TRBJ2-5 and V is TRBV5-6; D unresolved. V lost 0 bases, J lost 0 bases, and 15 bases lay in between. The CDR3 loop spans 17 amino acids. CDR1 is SGHDT, CDR2 YYEEEE, per germline. The CDR3 DNA reads TGTGCCAGCAGCTTGGATTTCAGTGGCCTGTACCAAGAGACCCAGTACTTC. Its translation: CASSLDFSGLYQETQYF.